This T cell receptor (beta chain) was sequenced for a study of blood T cell repertoires in COVID-19. Across the whole study: From the United States, Italy and Spain came samples of acute and convalescent COVID-19. PBMCs, B-cell-depleted T cells, or T cells were the source of the cDNA or gDNA that made up the material.

Germline assignment: CDR1 LNHNV and CDR2 YYDKDF (reference sequence). The CDR3 runs to 16 residues. V dropped 0 bases and J dropped 5 bases, with 13 bases sitting between them. In the original workflow: For nucleated cells, counts were estimated from reference gene primer amplification. Using immunoSEQ multiplex PCR, the repertoire was profiled, and TCRdb retains in-frame clones only, with some absent. V, J and clone size reflect that table, while D and trimming were determined from the DNA. Of around 60,000 clones in the sample, around four fifths were seen once. The receptor's source is a man aged 70-80 years with acute or convalescent COVID-19. This sequence joins TRBV15 and TRBJ1-4; D might be TRBD1 (5 bases). Sequences were obtained from peripheral blood. The CDR3 protein is CATSRDQAGPNEKLFF. Here the CDR3 DNA reads TGTGCCACCAGCAGAGATCAAGCGGGGCCGAATGAAAAACTGTTTTTT.